Listed here is a single TCR beta chain. Germline CDR1 is SNHLY and CDR2 is FYNNEI. V lost 0 bases to trimming and J lost 3 bases, with 4 bases between them. The CDR3 contains 13 residues. This sample is part of a study of OX40 agonist ivuxolimab in advanced cancers. The method was immunoSEQ multiplex PCR; TCRdb's version includes in-frame clones alone and lacks a portion of them. Of roughly 52,000 clones listed, around three quarters are singletons. The genes are TRBV2 and TRBJ2-3; unclear D gene. The sequence was collected from an adult with an advanced solid tumor such as melanoma, head and neck, liver or kidney cancer. Sequenced here: CD4+ or CD8+ T cells sorted from blood, sampled in a trial of the OX40 agonist ivuxolimab. CDR3 in DNA: TGTGCCAGCAGTGAAGCCCAGACAGATACGCAGTATTTT. Amino acids: CASSEAQTDTQYF.